This T cell receptor beta chain originates from a study of STAT5B mutations in CD4+ large granular lymphocyte leukemia. As for this clone: The antigen is not known.

Trimming left V 3 bases short and J 0 bases short, with 6 bases between. The CDR3 sequence is 14 residues long. Germline V gives CDR1 SNHLY, CDR2 FYNNEI. Sequenced by immunoSEQ multiplex PCR; TCRdb stores in-frame clones only, minus some. This table holds tens of thousands of clones, 85% found once. Buffy coats from healthy blood donors served as controls. Study outcomes and limitations: Top patient clones used TRBV06 genes more often: 8/27 versus 2/35 in controls.

This clonotype was sampled from a human donor in good health. Sequenced input: CD4+ T cells from blood buffy coats. The rearrangement links TRBV2 to TRBJ1-5; D is uncertain. CDR3 protein: CASSEATSNQPQHF. The CDR3 DNA follows: TGTGCCAGCAGTGAGGCCACTAGCAATCAGCCCCAGCATTTT.